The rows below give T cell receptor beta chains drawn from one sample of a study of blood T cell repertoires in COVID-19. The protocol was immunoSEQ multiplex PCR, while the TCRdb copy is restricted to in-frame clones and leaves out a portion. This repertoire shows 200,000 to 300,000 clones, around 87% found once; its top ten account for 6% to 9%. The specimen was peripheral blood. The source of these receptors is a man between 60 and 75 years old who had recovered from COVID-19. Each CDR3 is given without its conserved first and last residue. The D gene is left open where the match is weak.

CDR3aa: ASSLGGTAEKLF
d_gene: TRBD1
v_gene: TRBV7-2
j_gene: TRBJ1-4

CDR3aa: ASSLGTSGLQETQY
d_gene: TRBD2
v_gene: TRBV6-6
j_gene: TRBJ2-5

CDR3aa: ASPSDGGETQY
d_gene: NA
v_gene: TRBV5-1
j_gene: TRBJ2-5

CDR3aa: SVELRGTNTEAF
d_gene: NA
v_gene: TRBV29-1
j_gene: TRBJ1-1

CDR3aa: ASRGLGDQPQH
d_gene: NA
v_gene: TRBV6-4
j_gene: TRBJ1-5

CDR3aa: ASSQTGQGFPPAKNIQY
d_gene: TRBD1
v_gene: TRBV7-6
j_gene: TRBJ2-4

CDR3aa: AWSVWAGSSGNTIY
d_gene: NA
v_gene: TRBV30
j_gene: TRBJ1-3

CDR3aa: ASSQDRGRANEKLF
d_gene: TRBD1
v_gene: TRBV5-8
j_gene: TRBJ1-4

CDR3aa: ASSPGQINSPLH
d_gene: TRBD1
v_gene: TRBV13
j_gene: TRBJ1-6

CDR3aa: ASSFGRMLAKNIQY
d_gene: NA
v_gene: TRBV5-8
j_gene: TRBJ2-4

CDR3aa: ASSHNRVRYT
d_gene: NA
v_gene: TRBV6-5
j_gene: TRBJ1-2

CDR3aa: ASSYSRVGKNSPLH
d_gene: NA
v_gene: TRBV6-5
j_gene: TRBJ1-6

CDR3aa: AIRPLAGGPGTDTQY
d_gene: TRBD2
v_gene: TRBV10-3
j_gene: TRBJ2-3

CDR3aa: ASSEPTGYNSPLH
d_gene: NA
v_gene: TRBV25-1
j_gene: TRBJ1-6

CDR3aa: ASSIARPGEKLF
d_gene: NA
v_gene: TRBV19
j_gene: TRBJ1-4

CDR3aa: ASSRGGPSGWQNRNNEQF
d_gene: NA
v_gene: TRBV11-3
j_gene: TRBJ2-1

CDR3aa: AIVGRNSYEQY
d_gene: NA
v_gene: TRBV6-5
j_gene: TRBJ2-7

CDR3aa: ASSVISTSGNNEQF
d_gene: TRBD2
v_gene: TRBV9
j_gene: TRBJ2-1

CDR3aa: ASSPTMRTTDTQY
d_gene: NA
v_gene: TRBV2
j_gene: TRBJ2-3

CDR3aa: ASSKFIGLRERQPQH
d_gene: NA
v_gene: TRBV21-1
j_gene: TRBJ1-5

CDR3aa: ASSIDRTGDQPQH
d_gene: TRBD1
v_gene: TRBV19
j_gene: TRBJ1-5

CDR3aa: ATSDLSPSAGELF
d_gene: NA
v_gene: TRBV24-1
j_gene: TRBJ2-2

CDR3aa: ASSLVPEMAYGYT
d_gene: NA
v_gene: TRBV5-5
j_gene: TRBJ1-2

CDR3aa: ASSYGGTGSAYT
d_gene: TRBD1
v_gene: TRBV6-5
j_gene: TRBJ1-2

CDR3aa: AWSLQGPGANVLT
d_gene: NA
v_gene: TRBV30
j_gene: TRBJ2-6

CDR3aa: ASSQRTSSAGELF
d_gene: TRBD2
v_gene: TRBV3-1/TRBV3-2
j_gene: TRBJ2-2

CDR3aa: ASSQLVGGWNNSPLH
d_gene: NA
v_gene: TRBV11-2
j_gene: TRBJ1-6

CDR3aa: ASSFDRGPGNTIY
d_gene: TRBD1
v_gene: TRBV13
j_gene: TRBJ1-3

CDR3aa: ASSLWGGPYGYT
d_gene: NA
v_gene: TRBV5-1
j_gene: TRBJ1-2

CDR3aa: RAGMNTEAF
d_gene: NA
v_gene: TRBV20-1
j_gene: TRBJ1-1

CDR3aa: SARGDGEAF
d_gene: NA
v_gene: TRBV20-1
j_gene: TRBJ1-1

CDR3aa: ASSVVGGIQY
d_gene: NA
v_gene: TRBV9
j_gene: TRBJ2-4

CDR3aa: ASSQSGQVQPQH
d_gene: TRBD1
v_gene: TRBV2
j_gene: TRBJ1-5

CDR3aa: ASSLHSSGGDRATNNEQF
d_gene: TRBD2
v_gene: TRBV5-1
j_gene: TRBJ2-1

CDR3aa: ASSPPTGSYNEQF
d_gene: NA
v_gene: TRBV18
j_gene: TRBJ2-1

CDR3aa: ASGDRTLAKNIQY
d_gene: TRBD1
v_gene: TRBV2
j_gene: TRBJ2-4

CDR3aa: ASSQVGDRPFAYEQY
d_gene: TRBD1
v_gene: TRBV4-1
j_gene: TRBJ2-7

CDR3aa: ASSPIGVGGLNYGYT
d_gene: TRBD1
v_gene: TRBV5-1
j_gene: TRBJ1-2

CDR3aa: ASSNQGGGYT
d_gene: NA
v_gene: TRBV21-1
j_gene: TRBJ1-2

CDR3aa: ASSPGTASYEQY
d_gene: NA
v_gene: TRBV4-2
j_gene: TRBJ2-7

CDR3aa: ASSLEYNYEQY
d_gene: NA
v_gene: TRBV12-3/TRBV12-4
j_gene: TRBJ2-7

CDR3aa: ATSDREYQETQY
d_gene: NA
v_gene: TRBV24-1
j_gene: TRBJ2-5

CDR3aa: ASSSYRAGDTEAF
d_gene: NA
v_gene: TRBV27
j_gene: TRBJ1-1

CDR3aa: ATTTGLSSSGGSNQPQH
d_gene: NA
v_gene: TRBV24-1
j_gene: TRBJ1-5

CDR3aa: ASETGTVTDTQY
d_gene: NA
v_gene: TRBV5-1
j_gene: TRBJ2-3

CDR3aa: ASSPHHRGLSQPQH
d_gene: TRBD1
v_gene: TRBV19
j_gene: TRBJ1-5

CDR3aa: ASSLLAPTATDTQY
d_gene: NA
v_gene: TRBV5-1
j_gene: TRBJ2-3

CDR3aa: ASSLTAGTVPYEQY
d_gene: NA
v_gene: TRBV11-2
j_gene: TRBJ2-7

CDR3aa: ASSPPGQTQAF
d_gene: TRBD1
v_gene: TRBV18
j_gene: TRBJ1-1

CDR3aa: ASSTGQRANYGYT
d_gene: TRBD1
v_gene: TRBV19
j_gene: TRBJ1-2

CDR3aa: ASSPGGSETQY
d_gene: TRBD2
v_gene: TRBV3-1/TRBV3-2
j_gene: TRBJ2-5

CDR3aa: ASSWDRTYEQY
d_gene: TRBD1
v_gene: TRBV6-6
j_gene: TRBJ2-7